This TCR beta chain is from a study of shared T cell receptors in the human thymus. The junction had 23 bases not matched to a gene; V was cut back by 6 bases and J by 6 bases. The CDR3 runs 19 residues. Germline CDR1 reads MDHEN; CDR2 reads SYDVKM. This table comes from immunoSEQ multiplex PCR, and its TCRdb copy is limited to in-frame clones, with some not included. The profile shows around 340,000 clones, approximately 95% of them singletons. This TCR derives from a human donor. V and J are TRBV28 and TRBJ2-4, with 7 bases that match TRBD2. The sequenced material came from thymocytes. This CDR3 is CASSTAPELAPRGVNIQYF. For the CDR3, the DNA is TGTGCCAGCAGCACGGCTCCGGAACTAGCGCCTCGGGGGGTAAACATTCAGTACTTC.